These 32 T cell receptor beta chains originate from one sample sequenced in a study of T-cell memory formation after mild COVID-19. TCRdb itself ran the 5' RACE reads through MiXCR, one entry per CDR3 protein. This sample carries roughly 500,000 distinct CDR3 sequences, roughly 22% of them seen once, and the ten largest clones take around 13%. Specimen: PBMCs or a T cell subset sorted from them (not recorded which). These TCRs come from an adult woman who had mild COVID-19 (a few samples of this study predate the infection). Cell type and time point are not known.

The V call is TRBV30, the J call TRBJ2-5; possible D gene TRBD1, 6 bases. The germline V gene encodes CDR1 GTSNPN and CDR2 SVGIG (reference sequence). V lost 2 bases to trimming and J lost 2 bases, with 9 bases between them. This CDR3 has 13 residues. Written as DNA, the CDR3 is TGTGCCTGGAGTTTGACAGGTCAAGAGACCCAGTACTTC. This gives the protein CAWSLTGQETQYF.

CDR3 in amino acids: CASSHDRAGEAFF. CDR3 nucleotide sequence: TGTGCCAGCAGCCACGACAGGGCGGGTGAAGCTTTCTTT. This chain joins TRBV7-3 and TRBJ1-1; 7 bases line up with TRBD1. J was trimmed by 7 bases and V by 5 bases; bases with no gene match: 7. Germline CDR1 and CDR2: SGHTA and FQGTGA. The CDR3 spans 13 residues.

This clonotype came up many times. This chain uses TRBV4-2 with TRBJ2-1; 9 bases agree with TRBD2. From germline, CDR1 is LGHNA and CDR2 YNFKEQ. There are 15 residues in the CDR3. Unmatched junction bases numbered 9, after V lost 2 bases and J lost 10 bases. The chain's CDR3 is CASSQHFLAGLEQFF. In DNA, the CDR3 is TGTGCCAGCAGCCAACATTTCCTAGCGGGGTTGGAGCAGTTCTTC.

V and J are TRBV20-1 and TRBJ1-2; D gene uncertain. Per germline, CDR1 DFQATT and CDR2 SNEGSKA (reference sequence). The CDR3 loop spans 13 amino acids. V lost 5 bases and J lost 2, with 12 bases in between. CDR3 protein: CSAFSAQNYGYTF. CDR3 nucleotide sequence: TGCAGTGCTTTCTCAGCTCAGAACTATGGCTACACCTTC.

This clonotype showed up just once. The CDR3: CASSEKGYYGYTF. For the CDR3, the DNA is TGTGCCAGCAGTGAAAAAGGGTACTATGGCTACACCTTC. The rearrangement links TRBV2 to TRBJ1-2; D remains unclear. The CDR3 is 13 amino acids. Germline V gene data show CDR1 as SNHLY and CDR2 as FYNNEI. Trimming removed 2 bases at V and 3 bases at J, with 7 bases between. Together with reference TRBV2 and TRBJ1-2, the CDR3 gives the full variable domain: EPEVTQTPSHQVTQMGQEVILRCVPISNHLYFYWYRQILGQKVEFLVSFYNNEISEKSEIFDDQFSVERPDGSNFTLKIRSTKLEDSAMYFCASSEKGYYGYTFGSGTRLTVV.

The sample holds a few counts of this clonotype. The V and J genes are TRBV11-2 and TRBJ1-1; D perhaps matches TRBD1 (6 bases). The germline gives CDR1 SGHAT, CDR2 FQNNGV. The CDR3 sequence is 16 residues long. Trimming took off 8 bases at V and 2 bases at J, with 21 bases between the two ends. CDR3 bases: TGTGCCAGCTTACATGGGGGCATAAGCTATAACACTGAAGCTTTCTTT. This codes for CASLHGGISYNTEAFF.

This sequence joins TRBV5-1 and TRBJ1-1, with 7 bases that match TRBD1. The CDR3 is 16 amino acids. V dropped 4 bases and J dropped 4; count of bases not matched to a gene: 13. Germline-derived CDR1 and CDR2 are SGHRS and YFSETQ. CDR3 loop: CASSTWTGGVGTEAFF. The DNA for the CDR3 is TGCGCCAGCAGCACCTGGACAGGCGGGGTTGGCACTGAAGCTTTCTTT.

This chain joins TRBV5-5 and TRBJ2-4, with TRBD1 matching over 7 bases. From germline, CDR1 is SGHKS and CDR2 YYEKEE (reference sequence). This CDR3 comprises 13 residues. The ends lost 5 bases at V and 5 bases at J; junction bases unmatched: 4. CDR3: CASRPGTENIQYF. CDR3 DNA: TGTGCCAGCAGACCCGGGACAGAAAACATTCAGTACTTC.

This sequence joins TRBV12-3 or TRBV12-4 and TRBJ1-1; D remains unclear. With 2 bases removed from V and 3 bases from J, the gap between germline ends came to 10 bases. CDR3 size: 14 residues. The CDR3 loop reads CASSLRVGDTEAFF. The CDR3 DNA sequence: TGTGCCAGCAGTTTAAGGGTTGGGGACACTGAAGCTTTCTTT.

This chain uses TRBV27 with TRBJ2-7, with unresolved D. Trimming took 6 bases from V and 0 from J, leaving 15 bases between them. The germline V gene encodes CDR1 MNHEY and CDR2 SMNVEV (reference sequence). The CDR3 spans 15 residues. The CDR3 is CASSPTWASSYEQYF. The CDR3 DNA follows: TGTGCCAGCAGCCCCACCTGGGCGAGCTCCTACGAGCAGTACTTC.

This clonotype has more than one count but fewer than ten. The rearrangement uses TRBV5-1 and TRBJ1-6; D perhaps matches TRBD1 (6 bases). This CDR3 has 15 residues. Deletions cut 6 bases from V and 5 bases from J, with 15 bases between. CDR1 is SGHRS and CDR2 is YFSETQ in the germline V gene. The CDR3 nucleotides are TGCGCCAGCAACCCAACAGGGCACAATAATTCACCCCTCCACTTT. The encoded protein is CASNPTGHNNSPLHF.

The chain is built from TRBV27 and TRBJ1-1, with unresolved D. Trimming stripped 5 bases from V and 6 bases from J, with 10 bases between. Germline assignment: CDR1 MNHEY and CDR2 SMNVEV (reference sequence). This CDR3 has 12 amino acids. The DNA of the CDR3 is TGTGCCAGCAGTCCCTGGGGATCTGAAGCTTTCTTT. Translating it yields CASSPWGSEAFF.

A few counts support this clonotype. The rearrangement uses TRBV7-3 and TRBJ1-5; D is perhaps TRBD1 (5 bases). V lost 1 base to trimming and J lost 3 bases, with 10 bases between them. The germline V gene has CDR1 SGHTA and CDR2 FQGTGA. The CDR3 sequence is 15 residues long. CDR3 protein: CASSLMGGNNQPQHF. The CDR3 DNA reads as TGTGCCAGCAGCTTAATGGGGGGTAACAATCAGCCCCAGCATTTT.

This clonotype showed up just a few times. The genes are TRBV5-6 and TRBJ2-1; 7 nucleotides match TRBD2. The V segment lost 1 base and the J segment 2 bases; nucleotides outside the gene matches: 6. Germline CDR1 is SGHDT and CDR2 is YYEEEE. This CDR3 spans 16 amino acids. The CDR3 nucleotides read TGTGCCAGCAGCTTGTACCGGGGGGACCCCTACAATGAGCAGTTCTTC. It codes for CASSLYRGDPYNEQFF.

This chain joins TRBV6-5 and TRBJ1-2; D call uncertain. The CDR3 extends over 13 amino acids. Germline values: CDR1 MNHEY, CDR2 SVGAGI. With 2 bases removed from V and 0 bases from J, the gap between germline ends came to 4 bases. CDR3 region: CASSYLANYGYTF. The CDR3 DNA reads as TGTGCCAGCAGTTACCTAGCTAACTATGGCTACACCTTC.

The gene calls are TRBV12-3 or TRBV12-4 and TRBJ2-7; D is unresolved. The CDR3 consists of 13 residues. Trimming pared 2 bases from V and 6 bases from J, leaving 11 bases between. The CDR3 here is CASSLLLEREQYF. The DNA for the CDR3 is TGTGCCAGCAGTTTACTCTTGGAGCGCGAGCAGTACTTC.

This clonotype was counted between two and nine times. The rearrangement joins TRBV19 to TRBJ1-2, with unresolved D. CDR1 and CDR2 (germline): LNHDA, SQIVND (reference sequence). Trimming took 3 bases from V and 5 from J, leaving 13 bases between them. CDR3 size: 14 residues. The CDR3 bases are TGTGCCAGTAGTATTGGGAGGAGCGTGTATGGCTACACCTTC. Encoded protein: CASSIGRSVYGYTF.

The rearrangement links TRBV7-6 to TRBJ2-3; D might be TRBD2 (6 bases). The CDR3 runs to 16 residues. V lost 1 base and J lost 3, with 14 bases in between. Germline V CDR1 and CDR2: SGHVS, FNYEAQ. The CDR3 protein is CASSLGTSWSTDTQYF. The CDR3 DNA follows: TGTGCCAGCAGCTTAGGTACTAGCTGGTCGACAGATACGCAGTATTTT. The full variable domain, rest sourced from reference TRBV7-6 and TRBJ2-3, is GAGVSQSPRYKVTKRGQDVALRCDPISGHVSLYWYRQALGQGPEFLTYFNYEAQQDKSGLPNDRFSAERPEGSISTLTIQRTEQRDSAMYRCASSLGTSWSTDTQYFGPGTRLTVL.

V and J are TRBV14 and TRBJ1-1; no clear D. The CDR3 loop spans 15 amino acids. Germline V lookup: CDR1 SGHDN, CDR2 FVKESK. V was pared by 1 base and J by 3 bases, with 12 bases between. CDR3 amino acids: CASSQGLARDTEAFF. The CDR3 DNA sequence: TGTGCCAGCAGCCAAGGGCTCGCAAGGGACACTGAAGCTTTCTTT.

This sequence joins TRBV4-3 and TRBJ1-2; D may be TRBD1 (5 bases). The V end was cut by 0 bases, the J end by 4 bases, with 12 bases between. This CDR3 has 15 residues. The germline CDR1 and CDR2 sequences are LGHNA and YSLEER. CDR3 residues: CASSQDQGTGYGYTF. The CDR3 DNA is TGCGCCAGCAGCCAAGATCAGGGTACGGGCTATGGCTACACCTTC.

V gene TRBV7-8 combines with J gene TRBJ2-1; 15 nucleotides match TRBD2. Germline V lookup: CDR1 SGHVS, CDR2 FQNEAQ. CDR3 size: 16 residues. V shed 5 bases, J shed 4 bases, and the junction held 3 bases outside the gene matches. In DNA form, the CDR3 reads TGTGCCAGCAGCCGTGGACTAGCGGGGGGGTACAATGAGCAGTTCTTC. Translating it yields CASSRGLAGGYNEQFF.

The V gene is TRBV20-1, the J gene TRBJ1-6; TRBD1 agrees at 8 bases. Losses at the gene ends were 3 bases for V and 0 bases for J; bases not matched to a gene: 7. Germline CDR1 reads DFQATT; CDR2 reads SNEGSKA (reference sequence). The CDR3 has 17 amino acids. The CDR3 DNA follows: TGCAGTGCTAGGACAGGGGTCTTCAGCTCCTATAATTCACCCCTCCACTTT. Protein: CSARTGVFSSYNSPLHF.

V usage is TRBV24-1 and J usage is TRBJ2-1; D is perhaps TRBD1 (6 bases). Per the germline V gene, CDR1 is KGHDR and CDR2 is SFDVKD. This CDR3 has 16 amino acids. V was shortened by 4 bases and J by 4 bases, with 16 bases between the two germline ends. The CDR3 spells CATSDPTGTSYNEQFF. CDR3 DNA sequence: TGTGCCACCAGTGACCCGACCGGGACATCGTACAATGAGCAGTTCTTC.

This clonotype was detected a few times. This rearrangement joins TRBV18 to TRBJ2-3, with 10 bases matching TRBD1. Germline V gene sequence: CDR1 KGHSH, CDR2 LQKENI. The CDR3 totals 16 residues. The V segment lost 1 base and the J segment 4 bases; nucleotides outside the gene matches: 5. CDR3 amino acids: CASSPRRTGGADTQYF. CDR3 sequence (DNA): TGTGCCAGCTCACCACGGCGGACAGGGGGGGCAGATACGCAGTATTTT.

A few counts support this clonotype. This chain joins TRBV7-2 and TRBJ2-4; D perhaps matches TRBD2 (5 bases). Germline-derived CDR1 and CDR2 are SGHTA and FQGNSA. This CDR3 spans 14 amino acids. Trimming removed 4 bases from V and 8 bases from J, with 15 bases in between. The CDR3: CASSSRTDGDIQYF. The CDR3, as DNA: TGTGCCAGCAGCTCTAGGACCGACGGGGACATTCAGTACTTC.

This clonotype was seen a few times. The V call is TRBV5-1, the J call TRBJ2-2; perhaps D is TRBD1 or TRBD2 (5 bases each). V lost 0 bases and J lost 5, with 11 bases in between. The CDR3 loop spans 15 amino acids. CDR1 SGHRS and CDR2 YFSETQ come from the germline V gene. The CDR3 bases are TGCGCCAGCAGCTTGGGCCGTTGGGGGACCGGGGAGCTGTTTTTT. Translating it yields CASSLGRWGTGELFF.

The chain combines TRBV5-1 with TRBJ1-2, with TRBD1 as a possible D gene (6 bases). Germline V lookup: CDR1 SGHRS, CDR2 YFSETQ. Trimming removed 1 base from V and 8 bases from J, with 12 bases in between. CDR3 length: 13 residues. The CDR3 coding sequence is TGCGCCAGCAGCTTGAACAGGGATGAGGGCTACACCTTC. Its translation is CASSLNRDEGYTF.

This clonotype was detected a few times. The V gene is TRBV24-1, the J gene TRBJ2-5; tentative D call: TRBD2 (5 bases). Germline loops: CDR1 KGHDR, CDR2 SFDVKD. The CDR3 totals 13 residues. V lost 12 bases and J 8 bases, leaving 21 bases between the germline ends. The CDR3 loop is CASATTVSGTQYF. In nucleotides, the CDR3 is TGTGCCTCCGCAACGACGGTGAGCGGAACCCAGTACTTC.

The J gene is TRBJ2-1, the V gene TRBV20-1; a possible D gene is TRBD2 (5 bases). Trimming shortened V by 0 bases and J by 0 bases, and 12 bases separated the two germline ends. In germline, CDR1 is DFQATT, CDR2 SNEGSKA (reference sequence). This CDR3 is built from 16 residues. CDR3 coding DNA: TGCAGTGCTAGAGACCTAGCTGTAACCTCCTACAATGAGCAGTTCTTC. It specifies CSARDLAVTSYNEQFF.

This clonotype was found a few times. The V call is TRBV7-9, the J call TRBJ1-4; maybe TRBD1 (6 bases). The germline gives CDR1 SEHNR, CDR2 FQNEAQ (reference sequence). The CDR3 covers 16 residues. Trimming took 0 bases from V and 7 from J, leaving 15 bases between them. The CDR3 sequence: CASSLAGQGRIEKLFF. DNA for the CDR3: TGTGCCAGCAGCTTAGCGGGGCAGGGGAGGATTGAAAAACTGTTTTTT. The full variable domain, with the rest looked up from reference TRBV7-9 and TRBJ1-4, is DTGVSQNPRHKITKRGQNVTFRCDPISEHNRLYWYRQTLGQGPEFLTYFQNEAQLEKSRLLSDRFSAERPKGSFSTLEIQRTEQGDSAMYLCASSLAGQGRIEKLFFGSGTQLSVL.

The rearrangement uses TRBV25-1 and TRBJ2-2; D is unresolved. V lost 7 bases, J lost 6 bases, and 12 bases lay in between. This CDR3 contains 13 residues. Looked up from germline, CDR1 is MGHDK and CDR2 is SYGVNS. Here the CDR3 DNA reads TGTGCCAGCACCTATGGTGGTTCCGGGGAGCTGTTTTTT. Translated, it gives CASTYGGSGELFF. The entire variable domain, with the rest obtained from reference TRBV25-1 and TRBJ2-2, is as follows: EADIYQTPRYLVIGTGKKITLECSQTMGHDKMYWYQQDPGMELHLIHYSYGVNSTEKGDLSSESTVSRIRTEHFPLTLESARPSHTSQYLCASTYGGSGELFFGEGSRLTVL.

J is TRBJ2-7 and V is TRBV25-1; D unclear. The CDR3 covers 12 residues. Trimming stripped 2 bases from V and 5 bases from J, with 7 bases between. Germline V lookup: CDR1 MGHDK, CDR2 SYGVNS. The CDR3 here is CASSELGNEQYF. The CDR3 DNA reads as TGTGCCAGCAGTGAACTGGGGAACGAGCAGTACTTC.